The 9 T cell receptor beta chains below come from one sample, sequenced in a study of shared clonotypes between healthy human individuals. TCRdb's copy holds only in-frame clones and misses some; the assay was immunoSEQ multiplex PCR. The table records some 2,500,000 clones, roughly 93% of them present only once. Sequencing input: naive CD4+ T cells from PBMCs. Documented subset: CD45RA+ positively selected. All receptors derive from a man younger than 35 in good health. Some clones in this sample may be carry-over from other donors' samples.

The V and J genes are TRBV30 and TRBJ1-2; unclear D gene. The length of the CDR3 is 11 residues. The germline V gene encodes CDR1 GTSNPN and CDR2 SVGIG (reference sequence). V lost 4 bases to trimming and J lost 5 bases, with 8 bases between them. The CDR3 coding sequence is TGTGCCTGGACCGACAATTATGGCTACACCTTC. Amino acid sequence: CAWTDNYGYTF.

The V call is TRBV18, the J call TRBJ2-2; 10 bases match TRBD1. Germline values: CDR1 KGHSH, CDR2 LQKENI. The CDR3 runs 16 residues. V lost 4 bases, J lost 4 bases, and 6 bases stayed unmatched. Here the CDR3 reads CASSQGQGLTTGELFF. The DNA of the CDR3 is TGTGCCAGCTCACAGGGACAGGGGTTGACCACCGGGGAGCTGTTTTTT.

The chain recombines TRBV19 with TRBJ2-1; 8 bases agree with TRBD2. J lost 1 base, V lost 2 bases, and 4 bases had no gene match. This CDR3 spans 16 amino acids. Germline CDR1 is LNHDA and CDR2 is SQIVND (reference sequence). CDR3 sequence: CASSILAGASYNEQFF. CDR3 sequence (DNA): TGTGCCAGTAGTATACTAGCGGGTGCATCCTACAATGAGCAGTTCTTC. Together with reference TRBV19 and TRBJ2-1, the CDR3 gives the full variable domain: DGGITQSPKYLFRKEGQNVTLSCEQNLNHDAMYWYRQDPGQGLRLIYYSQIVNDFQKGDIAEGYSVSREKKESFPLTVTSAQKNPTAFYLCASSILAGASYNEQFFGPGTRLTVL.

The CDR3, as DNA: TGTGCCAGCAGCGGGGCTCGGGACCACTATGGCTACACCTTC. Amino acids: CASSGARDHYGYTF. The chain links TRBV9 to TRBJ1-2; the D gene is possibly TRBD1 (5 bases). V was trimmed by 3 bases and J by 3 bases, leaving 12 bases between them. The germline gives CDR1 SGDLS, CDR2 YYNGEE. The CDR3 runs 14 residues.

CDR3 loop: CSASQVYEQFF. The CDR3 coding sequence is TGCAGTGCTAGTCAAGTTTATGAGCAGTTCTTC. The rearrangement uses TRBV20-1 and TRBJ2-1; D call uncertain. This CDR3 contains 11 residues. From germline, CDR1 is DFQATT and CDR2 SNEGSKA (reference sequence). The V end lost 3 bases, the J end lost 8 bases, and 8 bases lay between the germline ends.

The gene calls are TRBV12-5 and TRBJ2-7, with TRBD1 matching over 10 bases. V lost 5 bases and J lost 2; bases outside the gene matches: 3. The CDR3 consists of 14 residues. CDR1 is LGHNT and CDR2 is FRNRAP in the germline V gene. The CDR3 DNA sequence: TGTGCTAGTGGTCCCGGACAGGGGGCCTACGAGCAGTACTTC. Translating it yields CASGPGQGAYEQYF.

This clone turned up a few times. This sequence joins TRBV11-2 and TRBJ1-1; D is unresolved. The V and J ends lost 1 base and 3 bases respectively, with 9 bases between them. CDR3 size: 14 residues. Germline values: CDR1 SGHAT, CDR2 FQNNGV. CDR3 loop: CASSLVGRDTEAFF. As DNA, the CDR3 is TGTGCCAGCAGCTTAGTCGGGAGGGACACTGAAGCTTTCTTT.

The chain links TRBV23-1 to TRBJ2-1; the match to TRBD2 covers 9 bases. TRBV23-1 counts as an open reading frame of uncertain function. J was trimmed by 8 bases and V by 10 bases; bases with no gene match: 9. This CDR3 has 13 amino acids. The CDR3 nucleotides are TGCGCCAAAGCGGGAGGACCCTTGGATGAGCAGTTCTTC. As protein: CAKAGGPLDEQFF.

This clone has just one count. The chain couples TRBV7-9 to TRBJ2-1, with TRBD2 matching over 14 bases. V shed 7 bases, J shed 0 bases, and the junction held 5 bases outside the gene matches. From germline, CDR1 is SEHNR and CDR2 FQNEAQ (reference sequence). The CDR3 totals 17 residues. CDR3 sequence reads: CASKLGTSGSSYNEQFF. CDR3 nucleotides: TGTGCCAGCAAACTTGGGACTAGCGGGAGCTCCTACAATGAGCAGTTCTTC.